The present TCR beta chain was sequenced within a study of T-cell reconstitution after alpha-beta-depleted transplantation in children. Molecular barcoding with unique molecular identifiers was used for the TCRbeta library. TCRdb fed the PCR reads into MiXCR, producing one record per CDR3 protein. This repertoire shows 90,000 to 130,000 distinct CDR3 sequences, about a tenth found once; its top ten account for less than 35%. The sample holds many counts of this clonotype. CDR1 is SGHRS and CDR2 is YFSETQ in the germline V gene. The CDR3 extends over 15 amino acids. V lost 4 bases and J 1 base, leaving 14 bases between the germline ends.

The sequences come from PBMCs, collected before TCRalphabeta/CD19-depleted stem cell transplant. The chain uses TRBV5-1 and TRBJ1-1; D is perhaps TRBD1 (6 bases). This sequence originates from a boy between 2 and 10 years old with acute lymphoblastic leukemia, due to receive a stem cell transplant. The CDR3 bases are TGCGCCAGCAGCCAAGACGGACAGAAGAACACTGAAGCTTTCTTT. Protein sequence: CASSQDGQKNTEAFF.